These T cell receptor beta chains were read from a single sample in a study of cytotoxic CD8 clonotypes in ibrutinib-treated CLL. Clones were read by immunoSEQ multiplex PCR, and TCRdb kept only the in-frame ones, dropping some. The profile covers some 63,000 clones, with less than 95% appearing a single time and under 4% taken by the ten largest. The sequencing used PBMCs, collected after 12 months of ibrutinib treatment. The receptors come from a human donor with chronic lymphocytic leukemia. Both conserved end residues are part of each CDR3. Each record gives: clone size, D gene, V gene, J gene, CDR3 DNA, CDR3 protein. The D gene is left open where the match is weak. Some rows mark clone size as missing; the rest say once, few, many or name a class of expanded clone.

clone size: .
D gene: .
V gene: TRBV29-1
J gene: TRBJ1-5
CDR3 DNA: TGCAGCGCGACGCCGAGTCTTAATCAGCCCCAGCATTTT
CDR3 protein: CSATPSLNQPQHF

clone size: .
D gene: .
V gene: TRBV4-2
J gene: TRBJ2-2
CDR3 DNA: TGTGCCAGCAGCCCTGAAGCGAACACCGGGGAGCTGTTTTTT
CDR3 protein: CASSPEANTGELFF

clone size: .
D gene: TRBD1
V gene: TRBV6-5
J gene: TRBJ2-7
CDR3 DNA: TGTGCCAGCAGTTACCACCGGGACAGGGGGTGCGAGCAGTACTTC
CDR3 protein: CASSYHRDRGCEQYF

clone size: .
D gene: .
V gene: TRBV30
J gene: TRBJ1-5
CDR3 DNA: TGTGCCCCCCCCGGTGGGGGCGGACAGCCCCAGCATTTT
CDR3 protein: CAPPGGGGQPQHF

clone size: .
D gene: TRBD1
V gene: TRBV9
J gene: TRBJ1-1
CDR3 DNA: TGTGCCAGCAGCGGCGACAGGGGTGTTGGGAACACTGAAGCTTTCTTT
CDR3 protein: CASSGDRGVGNTEAFF

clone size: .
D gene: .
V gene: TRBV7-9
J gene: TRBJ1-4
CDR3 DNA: TGTGCCAGCAGAAGCCTTGATGAAAAACTGTTTTTT
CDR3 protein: CASRSLDEKLFF

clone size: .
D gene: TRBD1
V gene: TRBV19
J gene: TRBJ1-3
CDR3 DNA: TGTGCCAGTAGTACCCACAGGGGTGGTAACACCATATATTTT
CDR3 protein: CASSTHRGGNTIYF

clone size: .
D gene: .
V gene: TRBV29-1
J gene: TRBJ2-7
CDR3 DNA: TGCAGCGCTCGGACTGGGAGCTCCTACGAGCAGTACTTC
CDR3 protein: CSARTGSSYEQYF

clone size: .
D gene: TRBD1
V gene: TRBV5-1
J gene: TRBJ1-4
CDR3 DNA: TGCGCCAGCAGCTTGAGACAGGGTGGTAAGGCAACTAATGAAAAACTGTTTTTT
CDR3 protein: CASSLRQGGKATNEKLFF

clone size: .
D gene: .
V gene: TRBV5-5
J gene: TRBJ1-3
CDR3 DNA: TGTGCCAGCAGCTTGAGGTTCAGCTCTGGAAACACCATATATTTT
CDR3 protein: CASSLRFSSGNTIYF

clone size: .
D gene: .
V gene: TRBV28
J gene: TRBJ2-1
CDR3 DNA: TGTGCCAGCAGTTTTGTTTCCTCGCGGCGTGAGCAGTTCTTC
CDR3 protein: CASSFVSSRREQFF

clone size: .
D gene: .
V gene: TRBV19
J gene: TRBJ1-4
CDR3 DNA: TGTGCCAGTAGTCCATGGGGGACCCCCTTTGGTGAAAAACTGTTTTTT
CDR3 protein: CASSPWGTPFGEKLFF

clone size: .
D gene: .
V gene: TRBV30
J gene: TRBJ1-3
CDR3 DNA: TGTGCCTGGAGTGGGCTTAGGGGAAACACCATATATTTT
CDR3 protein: CAWSGLRGNTIYF

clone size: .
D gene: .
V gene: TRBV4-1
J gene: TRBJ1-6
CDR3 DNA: TGCGCCAGCAGCTTGCTACACCGGTCGAGGGAATTATGGTCACCCCTCCACTTT
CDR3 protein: CASSLLHRSRELWSPLHF

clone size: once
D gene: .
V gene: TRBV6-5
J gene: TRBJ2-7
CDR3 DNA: TGTGCCAGCAGTTCCCCCAAAGGGGGTACCTACGAGCAGTACTTC
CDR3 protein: CASSSPKGGTYEQYF

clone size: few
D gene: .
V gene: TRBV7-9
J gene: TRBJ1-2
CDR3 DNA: TGTGCCAGCAGCTTAATGGAAGCTAACTATGGCTACACCTTC
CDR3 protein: CASSLMEANYGYTF

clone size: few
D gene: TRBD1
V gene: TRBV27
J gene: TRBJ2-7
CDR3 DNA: TGTGCCAGCAGCCAGAGGGCGGGACAGGGGGCGCGAGAGCAGTACTTC
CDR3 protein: CASSQRAGQGAREQYF

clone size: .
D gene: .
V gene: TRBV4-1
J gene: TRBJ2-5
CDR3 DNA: TGCGCCAGCAGCCATATGCGGGACAGAGAAGAGACCCAGTACTTC
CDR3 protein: CASSHMRDREETQYF

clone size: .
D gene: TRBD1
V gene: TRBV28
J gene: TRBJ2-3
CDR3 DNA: TGTGCCAGCGAGGATTCGGGACAGCCCACAGATACGCAGTATTTT
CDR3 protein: CASEDSGQPTDTQYF

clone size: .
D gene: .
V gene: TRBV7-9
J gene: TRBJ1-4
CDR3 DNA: TGTGCCAGCAGCTTAGCCGGGACTTTAACTAATGAAAAACTGTTTTTT
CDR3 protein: CASSLAGTLTNEKLFF

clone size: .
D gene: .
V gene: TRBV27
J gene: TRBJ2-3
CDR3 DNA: TGTGCCAGCAGTCGGACCACCCGGGATACGCAGTATTTT
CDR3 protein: CASSRTTRDTQYF

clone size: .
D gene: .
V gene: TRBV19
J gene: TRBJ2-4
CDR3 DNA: TGTGCCAGTAGCCAGGGAGCCAAAAACATTCAGTACTTC
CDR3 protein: CASSQGAKNIQYF

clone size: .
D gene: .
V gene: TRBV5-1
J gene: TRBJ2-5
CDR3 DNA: TGCGCCAGCAGCTTGGCAGGGGTAGAGACCCAGTACTTC
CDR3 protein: CASSLAGVETQYF

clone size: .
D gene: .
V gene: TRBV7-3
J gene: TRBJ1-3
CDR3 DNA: TGTGCCAGCGCACAGGGTACTGGAAACACCATATATTTT
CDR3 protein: CASAQGTGNTIYF

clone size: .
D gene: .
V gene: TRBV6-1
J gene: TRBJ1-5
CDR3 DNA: TGTGCCAGCAGTGGCAAGTTTGGGTTCGTCGGGGGGGGTGGAACCCAGCATTTT
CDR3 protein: CASSGKFGFVGGGGTQHF

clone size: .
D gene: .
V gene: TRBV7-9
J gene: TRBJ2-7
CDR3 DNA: TGTGCCAGCAGCTCGGACAGTTCCTACGAGCAGTACTTC
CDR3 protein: CASSSDSSYEQYF

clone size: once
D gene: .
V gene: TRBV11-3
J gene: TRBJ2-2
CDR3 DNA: TGTGCCAGCAGCTTAGTTCGGACCGGGGAGCTGTTTTTT
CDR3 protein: CASSLVRTGELFF

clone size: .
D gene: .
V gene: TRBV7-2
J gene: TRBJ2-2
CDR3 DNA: TGTGCCAGCAGCTTAGTGCGGAACACCGGGGAGCTGTTTTTT
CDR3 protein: CASSLVRNTGELFF

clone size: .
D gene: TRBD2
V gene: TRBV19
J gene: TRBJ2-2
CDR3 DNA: TGTGCCAGCCGGACTAGCGGATTAAACACCGGGGAGCTGTTTTTT
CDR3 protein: CASRTSGLNTGELFF

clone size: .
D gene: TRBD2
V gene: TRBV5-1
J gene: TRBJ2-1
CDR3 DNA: TGCGCCAGCAGCCCCCTGGGACTAGCGGCCTACAATGAGCAGTTCTTC
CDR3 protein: CASSPLGLAAYNEQFF

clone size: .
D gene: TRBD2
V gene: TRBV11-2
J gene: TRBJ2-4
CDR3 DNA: TGTGCCAGCAGCTCGTCTGGGAGGGCCCCAACCACCCGAAACATTCAGTACTTC
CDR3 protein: CASSSSGRAPTTRNIQYF

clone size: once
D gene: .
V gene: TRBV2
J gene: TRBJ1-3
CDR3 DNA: TGTGCCAGCAGTGAGAGAGGGGCTGGAAACACCATATATTTT
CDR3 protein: CASSERGAGNTIYF

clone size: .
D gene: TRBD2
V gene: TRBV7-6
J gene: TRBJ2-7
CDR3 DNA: TGTGCCAGCAGCCCGAGGACTAGCGGAGCCTACGAGCAGTACTTC
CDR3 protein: CASSPRTSGAYEQYF

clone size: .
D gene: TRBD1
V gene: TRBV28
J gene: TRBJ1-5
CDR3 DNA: TGTGCCAGCAGCTCTGGGACAGGGGGCTGGCGCAATCAGCCCCAGCATTTT
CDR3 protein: CASSSGTGGWRNQPQHF

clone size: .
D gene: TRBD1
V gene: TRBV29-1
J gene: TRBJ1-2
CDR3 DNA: TGCAGCGTTCCTCCTAGACAGGGGGGTAACTATGGCTACACCTTC
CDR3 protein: CSVPPRQGGNYGYTF

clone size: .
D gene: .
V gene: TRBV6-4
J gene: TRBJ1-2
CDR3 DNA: TGTGCCAGCAGACGCGGGACCAGGACCCTCTATGGCTACACCTTC
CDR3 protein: CASRRGTRTLYGYTF